Presented here are 16 T cell receptor beta chains from one specimen sequenced in a study of T cell repertoires in cytomegalovirus infection. One entry per CDR3 protein, called by TCRdb with MiXCR from the reads. The table lists some 180,000 distinct CDR3 sequences, about a sixth of them singletons, with 20% to 25% in the top ten. Specimen: CD8+ T cells from PBMCs. These receptors originate from a human donor in good health (CMV status not recorded). Some clones in this sample may be carry-over from other donors' samples.

V is TRBV14 and J is TRBJ2-1; D is possibly TRBD1 (6 bases). V lost 0 bases to trimming and J lost 2 bases, with 14 bases between them. The germline V gene has CDR1 SGHDN and CDR2 FVKESK. This CDR3 has 17 residues. The DNA of the CDR3 is TGTGCCAGCAGCCAAGATCTAGGGACACTTACCTACAATGAGCAGTTCTTC. Translating gives CASSQDLGTLTYNEQFF.

This clonotype was recorded at least ten times. V and J are TRBV7-9 and TRBJ2-3; maybe TRBD2 (6 bases). The ends were cut back, 3 bases at V and 0 bases at J, with 16 bases in the middle. Germline-derived CDR1 and CDR2 are SEHNR and FQNEAQ (reference sequence). The CDR3 covers 17 residues. CDR3 in amino acids: CASSFSVEGPSTDTQYF. In nucleotides, the CDR3 is TGTGCCAGCAGCTTCTCGGTGGAGGGCCCTAGCACAGATACGCAGTATTTT.

J is TRBJ2-1 and V is TRBV7-9; no clear D. V was pared by 4 bases and J by 10 bases, with 11 bases between. From germline, CDR1 is SEHNR and CDR2 FQNEAQ (reference sequence). CDR3 length: 12 amino acids. CDR3: CASSSGSAEQFF. The DNA for the CDR3 is TGTGCCAGCAGCTCCGGGTCAGCGGAGCAGTTCTTC.

Only a few counts were recorded for this clonotype. This rearrangement joins TRBV13 to TRBJ2-2, with 12 bases identical to TRBD1. The CDR3 runs to 16 residues. Germline CDR1 reads PRHDT; CDR2 reads FYEKMQ (reference sequence). V dropped 4 bases and J dropped 7; count of bases not matched to a gene: 7. CDR3 DNA: TGTGCCAGCAGCTCCGGGACAGGGGGCTTTGGCGGGGAGCTGTTTTTT. Amino acid sequence: CASSSGTGGFGGELFF.

This chain links TRBV9 with TRBJ2-1; 14 positions match TRBD2. This CDR3 region has 17 residues. J lost 3 bases, V lost 3 bases, and 5 bases had no gene match. The germline V gene encodes CDR1 SGDLS and CDR2 YYNGEE. Here the CDR3 DNA reads TGTGCCAGCAGCGCTGGACTAGCGGGGGGCCACTACAATGAGCAGTTCTTC. It yields the protein CASSAGLAGGHYNEQFF.

This clonotype was seen more than once but under ten times. The V gene is TRBV7-6, the J gene TRBJ1-1; the D is unclear. With 3 bases removed from V and 6 bases from J, the gap between germline ends came to 17 bases. CDR3 length: 15 residues. The germline gives CDR1 SGHVS, CDR2 FNYEAQ. CDR3 sequence: CASSLRRGFGSEAFF. Written as DNA, the CDR3 is TGTGCCAGCAGCTTGAGGCGGGGATTCGGCTCTGAAGCTTTCTTT.

This clonotype came up many times. This chain connects TRBV10-3 to TRBJ2-2; D ambiguous. The CDR3 runs to 15 residues. Between the trimmed V and J ends, which lost 2 bases and 7 bases, there was a span of 14 bases. Germline CDR1 is ENHRY and CDR2 is SYGVKD. As DNA, the CDR3 is TGTGCCATCAGTGAGGAGTACAAATCGGGCGGGGAGCTGTTTTTT. This codes for CAISEEYKSGGELFF.

This clonotype was counted only a few times. The chain employs TRBV7-2 and TRBJ1-1; 9 bases line up with TRBD1. CDR3 length: 16 residues. Trimming removed 5 bases from V and 0 bases from J; junction bases left unmatched: 7. Germline values: CDR1 SGHTA, CDR2 FQGNSA. CDR3 region: CASSLDRGYMNTEAFF. CDR3 coding DNA: TGTGCCAGCAGCCTCGACAGGGGGTACATGAACACTGAAGCTTTCTTT. Looking up the rest from reference TRBV7-2 and TRBJ1-1 gives the full variable domain: GAGVSQSPSNKVTEKGKDVELRCDPISGHTALYWYRQSLGQGLEFLIYFQGNSAPDKSGLPSDRFSAERTGGSVSTLTIQRTQQEDSAVYLCASSLDRGYMNTEAFFGQGTRLTVV.

There are a few counts of this clonotype. V and J are TRBV4-3 and TRBJ1-2; D call uncertain. The V end was cut by 3 bases, the J end by 5 bases, with 19 bases between. CDR3 length equals 16 residues. Per germline, CDR1 LGHNA and CDR2 YSLEER. The CDR3 sequence is CASSQGPSAPGYGYTF. The CDR3 nucleotides read TGCGCCAGCAGCCAGGGCCCATCAGCCCCGGGATATGGCTACACCTTC.

This clonotype was counted only a few times. This sequence joins TRBV7-2 and TRBJ1-4; D is undetermined. Germline assignment: CDR1 SGHTA and CDR2 FQGNSA. V was pared by 1 base and J by 3 bases, with 9 bases between. The CDR3 sequence is 15 residues long. The CDR3 region is CASSLVGYSNEKLFF. The CDR3 nucleotides read TGTGCCAGCAGCTTAGTGGGTTATTCTAATGAAAAACTGTTTTTT.

The sample holds a few counts of this clonotype. The chain uses TRBV20-1 and TRBJ1-6; D ambiguous. Trimming removed 0 bases from V and 9 bases from J, with 15 bases in between. CDR1 is DFQATT and CDR2 is SNEGSKA in the germline V gene (reference sequence). The CDR3 extends over 15 amino acids. CDR3 sequence reads: CSARDYEGFGSPLHF. CDR3 nucleotide sequence: TGCAGTGCTAGAGATTACGAGGGTTTTGGTTCACCCCTCCACTTT.

This chain links TRBV6-2 or TRBV6-3 with TRBJ2-7; a weak D match, TRBD1 (5 bases). Germline V lookup: CDR1 MNHEY, CDR2 SVGEGT. Trimming removed 0 bases at V and 3 bases at J, with 15 bases between. This CDR3 spans 16 amino acids. The CDR3 bases are TGTGCCAGCAGTTACTCGAGCAGGGTGGCGTACTACGAGCAGTACTTC. It translates to CASSYSSRVAYYEQYF.

This chain links TRBV10-3 with TRBJ1-1; 7 nucleotides agree with TRBD1. Germline V gene lookup returns CDR1 ENHRY and CDR2 SYGVKD. The CDR3 spans 15 residues. V lost 6 bases to trimming and J lost 0 bases; unmatched junction nucleotides: 7. The CDR3 DNA is TGTGCCATCAGCGAGGGGACAGATCTGAACACTGAAGCTTTCTTT. Translation: CAISEGTDLNTEAFF.

The rearrangement uses TRBV20-1 and TRBJ2-7; the D is unclear. In germline, CDR1 is DFQATT, CDR2 SNEGSKA (reference sequence). The CDR3 has 14 residues. The V gene lost 4 bases and the J gene lost 4 bases, with 17 bases spanning the gap. CDR3 residues: CSAINLDAEYEQYF. In DNA form, the CDR3 reads TGCAGTGCTATTAACTTAGACGCGGAGTACGAGCAGTACTTC.

The chain has TRBV20-1 and TRBJ2-1; 14 bases are shared with TRBD2. The ends lost 3 bases at V and 2 bases at J; junction bases unmatched: 3. Looked up from germline, CDR1 is DFQATT and CDR2 is SNEGSKA (reference sequence). This CDR3 spans 16 amino acids. The CDR3 bases are TGCAGTGCTAGGGGGACTAGCGGGGGCCCCTACAATGAGCAGTTCTTC. As protein: CSARGTSGGPYNEQFF.

This clonotype appeared once. The chain couples TRBV7-6 to TRBJ2-7; TRBD1 is a possible D gene (6 bases). Trimming pared 5 bases from V and 3 bases from J, leaving 11 bases between. The germline CDR1 and CDR2 sequences are SGHVS and FNYEAQ. CDR3 size: 13 residues. The CDR3 spells CASSARGGYEQYF. CDR3 bases: TGTGCCAGCAGCGCCCGAGGGGGCTACGAGCAGTACTTC.